This T cell receptor (beta chain) derives from a study of beta chain features in type 1 diabetes. About the research overall: All samples combined gave 107,917,701 sorted cells for examination. Study-wide results and caveats: The study found fewer insertions and more deletions at VDJ junctions in type 1 diabetes patients. Patients' naive, central memory and Treg TCRB repertoires seemed closer to one another than those of healthy donors.

The sequenced template was cDNA made from the entire isolated RNA. Generated by immunoSEQ multiplex PCR, the TCRdb table keeps only in-frame clones and is missing some. The table has about 320,000 clones, 14% seen once. Sorting that relied on CD45RO/CCR7/CD25/CD127/CD95/CD27 yielded CD4+ naive, central memory, regulatory and stem cell-like memory cells. As to this clone: Antigen: not known.

The source is a man aged 25 to 40 in good health. Sequencing used central memory CD4+ T cells from blood.

The CDR3 nucleotides are TGTGCCAGCAGCCACAGCGGGGTAGCAGATACGCAGTATTTT. Translating gives CASSHSGVADTQYF. The chain joins TRBV11-3 to TRBJ2-3; 7 nucleotides align to TRBD2. This CDR3 contains 14 residues. CDR1 SGHNT and CDR2 YENEEA come from the germline V gene. Trimming removed 5 bases from V and 4 bases from J; junction bases left unmatched: 6. The variable domain in full, completed from reference TRBV11-3 and TRBJ2-3, reads EAGVVQSPRYKIIEKKQPVAFWCNPISGHNTLYWYLQNLGQGPELLIRYENEEAVDDSQLPKDRFSAERLKGVDSTLKIQPAELGDSAVYLCASSHSGVADTQYFGPGTRLTVL.